The sequence of this T cell receptor beta chain was determined in a study of vaccination and CD4 T cells after COVID-19. The sample's treatment: roughly 11-day PBMC culture with coronavirus spike peptide pools or control peptides (ViraFEST assay). Once peptide pools had expanded antigen-specific T cells, ViraFEST sequenced TCRs. Each of days 3 and 7 saw half the medium replaced by fresh IL-2 medium. Researchers used the Oncomine TCR Beta short-read assay to sequence DNA from cultured CD4+ T cells. One entry per CDR3 protein results from TCRdb running MiXCR on the PCR reads. This repertoire shows nearly 15,000 distinct CDR3 sequences, about 48% found once; its top ten account for roughly an eighth. In this sample, this clonotype turned up a few times. The antigen remains undetermined. V lost 7 bases to trimming and J lost 1 base, with 10 bases between them. Germline V CDR1 and CDR2: MNHEY, SMNVEV (reference sequence). This CDR3 contains 14 residues.

The chain carries TRBV27 and TRBJ2-2; TRBD1 is a possible D gene (5 bases). Sequencing was performed on CD4+ T cells from blood, cultured in vitro. The receptor was isolated from a human donor who had recovered from COVID-19. CDR3 DNA: TGTGCCAGCAAAGTGGGGCGGAACACCGGGGAGCTGTTTTTT. Protein sequence: CASKVGRNTGELFF.